The rows below give T cell receptor beta chains drawn from one sample of a study of early T cells in non-severe SARS-CoV-2 infection. One entry per CDR3 protein results from TCRdb running MiXCR on the 5' RACE reads. This sample has 35,000 to 45,000 distinct CDR3 sequences, with about 6% found just once. The sequenced sample was whole blood, obtained at baseline. The receptors originated from an adult who was a healthcare worker with PCR-confirmed SARS-CoV-2 infection or an uninfected control (not recorded which). CDR3s leave out the opening cysteine and the closing phenylalanine or tryptophan. Fields, in order: CDR3 length, V gene, clone size, CDR3 protein. Only some rows state a clone size, as once, few, many or a class for expanded clones.

>10|TRBV20-1|NA
SARDNRGLAF
>10|TRBV2|few
ASSVAYNEQF
>13|TRBV27|many
ASSSRQGNTGELF
>11|TRBV7-6|NA
ASSRQDNSPLH
>16|TRBV4-3|many
ASSQALGRDRSTGELF
>11|TRBV29-1|many
SPVLAGPTEAF
>14|TRBV4-2|many
ASSQDPAGGTDTQY
>15|TRBV19|NA
ASSMHVAGGDTGELF
>13|TRBV6-6|few
ASSYLETGRTEAF
>12|TRBV18|few
ASSQDDSNQPQH
>14|TRBV7-2|many
ASSVLAGGNTGELF
>13|TRBV24-1|NA
ATSDPKDIYNEQF
>8|TRBV20-1|NA
SAEAETQY
>13|TRBV19|many
ASSPRDRATYEQY
>14|TRBV20-1|few
SARVGRGPGYNEQF
>13|TRBV20-1|NA
SARRAGDYTYEQF
>11|TRBV30|NA
AWSTRRADTQY
>15|TRBV30|many
AWSVPGGTGQTHGYT
>14|TRBV5-6|NA
ASSPQAGVGTDTQY
>11|TRBV7-3|few
ASSPDRDTEAF
>14|TRBV18|many
ASSPEPIPNTGELF
>12|TRBV27|NA
ASSLFIGANVLT
>9|TRBV10-2|many
ASSELNEAF
>12|TRBV7-6|many
ASSPRWSSYEQY
>13|TRBV5-6|many
ASSSRPGPQETQY
>16|TRBV4-1|few
ASSQLPQTGLAKNIQY
>14|TRBV5-1|many
ASSWKDRAQAYEQY
>12|TRBV11-2|NA
ASSPTGTYNEQF
>11|TRBV6-2/TRBV6-3|many
ASSPDRGTEAF
>13|TRBV9|many
ASSVGTAYNSPLH
>12|TRBV28|many
ASSYSTVTYEQY
>12|TRBV5-1|many
ASSLVGPNTEAF
>10|TRBV29-1|many
SGGTFNTEAF
>13|TRBV5-4|NA
ASSYESSYNSPLH
>12|TRBV7-2|many
ASSQEGRNTEAF
>9|TRBV24-1|few
ATGMNNEQF
>12|TRBV4-1|many
ASSSDRGNSPLH
>12|TRBV7-2|many
ASSSRQGNQPQH
>12|TRBV4-1|few
ASSQGGGVQPQH
>11|TRBV2|few
ASRSGQNEKLF
>11|TRBV10-3|few
AISGGNTDTQY
>12|TRBV5-4|many
ASSLGQGSSPLH
>12|TRBV6-2/TRBV6-3|many
ASSLDGLSYEQY
>15|TRBV28|few
ASSLARDRVTNEKLF
>13|TRBV20-1|many
SAAPGIPYNSPLH
>12|TRBV10-2|many
ASSVSPGGSEAF
>13|TRBV28|many
ASSPAGTTATKQY
>13|TRBV15|many
ATSRDGRNNQPQH
>11|TRBV11-3|NA
ASSLVWEDEQY
>10|TRBV6-2/TRBV6-3|many
ASSYDRGEQY
>14|TRBV7-6|NA
ASSQQSGQGGEKLF
>12|TRBV19|many
ASSDSVGSGTQY
>14|TRBV6-5|NA
ASSYSRGQSAYGYT
>12|TRBV5-4|few
ASSFGQGTSPLH
>9|TRBV29-1|few
SVGSSYEQY
>11|TRBV27|many
ASSPRLGFEQF
>10|TRBV20-1|NA
SARTGSQPQH
>15|TRBV7-2|many
ASSPNPLGSGANVLT
>12|TRBV12-3/TRBV12-4|many
ASSRDRVYNEQF